A selection of T cell receptor beta chains follows, all from one sample in a study of CD8 T cells in Susac syndrome. MiXCR was run by TCRdb on the immunoSEQ multiplex PCR reads, yielding one entry per CDR3 protein. In the table there are 250,000 to 350,000 distinct CDR3 sequences, 92% of which are singletons. Sequenced input: CD4+ T cells from PBMCs. Receptors originate from a human donor with multiple sclerosis. CDR3s include the opening cysteine and the closing phenylalanine or tryptophan. The D gene is left open where the match is weak.

j_call v_call d_call cdr3_nt cdr3_aa
TRBJ2-5 TRBV27 TRBD2 TGTGCCAGCAGCCGACAAACGAGCGGGAGTAGTGGGGAGACCCAGTACTTC CASSRQTSGSSGETQYF
TRBJ2-7 TRBV5-1 NA TGCGCCAGCAGCTTTTTAGGTGGGAGCTCCTACGAGCAGTACTTC CASSFLGGSSYEQYF
TRBJ2-5 TRBV7-2 TRBD2 TGTGCCAGCAGCTCGGGAAAGGGAGGGAGAAAGACCCAGTACTTC CASSSGKGGRKTQYF
TRBJ2-1 TRBV28 NA TGTGCCAGCAGGGCAGGGGGGATCAATGAGCAGTTCTTC CASRAGGINEQFF
TRBJ2-7 TRBV20-1 TRBD2 TGCAGTGCTAGAGCGGGAGGGTGGTACGAGCAGTACTTC CSARAGGWYEQYF
TRBJ1-2 TRBV3-1 NA TGTGCCAGCAGCCAAGGGGACGGCGGAGTCTCTGGCTACACCTTC CASSQGDGGVSGYTF
TRBJ2-7 TRBV7-2 NA TGTGCCAGCAGCCCGGGACAACGGAGCTCCTACGAGCAGTACTTC CASSPGQRSSYEQYF
TRBJ2-7 TRBV18 NA TGTGCCAGCTCACCAAGAGACAACTACGAGCAGTACTTC CASSPRDNYEQYF
TRBJ1-6 TRBV5-1 NA TGCGCCAGCAGCTTACAGAGCTCCTATAATTCACCCCTCCACTTT CASSLQSSYNSPLHF
TRBJ2-4 TRBV6-5 NA TGTGCCAGCAGTCGAGGAATACTAGCCAAAAACATTCAGTACTTC CASSRGILAKNIQYF
TRBJ1-1 TRBV7-9 NA TGTGCCAGCAGCTTACTCGGGGCGGGGAACACTGAAGCTTTCTTT CASSLLGAGNTEAFF